This is a list of T cell receptor beta chains from one sample in a study of technical replicates of blood from a handful of donors. TCRdb keeps only in-frame clones here, not all; method: immunoSEQ multiplex PCR. The sample yields nearly 80,000 clones, 85% to 95% seen once. Sequenced: T cells isolated from PBMCs. The receptors were gathered from a human donor in good health. CDR3s include the opening cysteine and the closing phenylalanine or tryptophan. A D gene is named only where the DNA matches it firmly. Size tells how often a clone was seen (once, few, many) or the class of an expanded clone, and some rows leave it out.

TRBJ2-5 TRBV9 - - CASSPNSFQETQYF TGTGCCAGCAGCCCAAACAGTTTCCAAGAGACCCAGTACTTC
TRBJ1-1 TRBV19 few - CASSLAGTEAFF TGTGCCAGTAGTCTGGCAGGCACTGAAGCTTTCTTT
TRBJ2-7 TRBV9 - TRBD1 CASSTGGRTYEQYF TGTGCCAGCAGCACAGGGGGCCGTACCTACGAGCAGTACTTC
TRBJ1-6 TRBV11-2 - - CASSFRQDHSPLHF TGTGCCAGCAGTTTTAGACAGGACCACTCACCCCTCCACTTT
TRBJ1-1 TRBV19 - - CASTWNTEAFF TGTGCCAGTACTTGGAACACTGAAGCTTTCTTT
TRBJ2-7 TRBV5-6 - - CASRLSAGQGAYEQYF TGTGCCAGCCGTCTCTCTGCGGGGCAGGGCGCGTACGAGCAGTACTTC
TRBJ2-7 TRBV19 - - CASSTQRPTYEQYF TGTGCCAGTAGTACACAGAGACCGACCTACGAGCAGTACTTC
TRBJ2-1 TRBV4-3 - - CASSQVGGYSYNEQFF TGCGCCAGCAGCCAAGTCGGCGGGTACTCCTACAATGAGCAGTTCTTC
TRBJ2-3 TRBV9 - - CASSVGVDTQYF TGTGCCAGCAGCGTCGGAGTGGATACGCAGTATTTT
TRBJ2-3 TRBV5-6 - TRBD2 CASSSLAGLADTQYF TGTGCCAGCAGCTCATTAGCGGGATTAGCAGATACGCAGTATTTT
TRBJ1-2 TRBV28 - - CASSRQLNYGYTF TGTGCCAGCAGTCGACAGTTGAACTATGGCTACACCTTC
TRBJ2-2 TRBV5-1 - TRBD2 CASSSSSGTYTGELFF TGCGCCAGCAGCTCCTCTAGCGGTACTTACACCGGGGAGCTGTTTTTT
TRBJ2-2 TRBV7-3 - - CASSSRGGTGELFF TGTGCCAGCAGCTCGAGGGGAGGCACCGGGGAGCTGTTTTTT
TRBJ1-2 TRBV6-1 once - CASSENAAFTNGYTF TGTGCCAGCAGTGAGAACGCGGCCTTCACCAATGGCTACACCTTC
TRBJ1-4 TRBV6-6 few TRBD1 CASSRTGHYEKLFF TGTGCCAGCAGTAGGACAGGGCACTATGAAAAACTGTTTTTT
TRBJ2-1 TRBV9 - TRBD2 CASSLTRAGGDNEQFF TGTGCCAGCAGCTTGACTCGAGCGGGAGGGGACAATGAGCAGTTCTTC
TRBJ1-1 TRBV7-2 once - CASRSNPNTEAFF TGTGCCAGCCGCAGTAACCCGAACACTGAAGCTTTCTTT
TRBJ2-1 TRBV7-3 - TRBD2 CASSLVLAEDEQFF TGTGCCAGCAGCCTAGTACTAGCGGAAGATGAGCAGTTCTTC
TRBJ1-5 TRBV27 few TRBD1 CASSLGTGGQPQHF TGTGCCAGCAGTTTGGGGACAGGGGGCCAGCCCCAGCATTTT
TRBJ2-7 TRBV6-5 - TRBD2 CASSRGGDGQYF TGTGCCAGCAGTCGCGGGGGGGACGGGCAGTACTTC
TRBJ2-7 TRBV7-9 - - CASSLSLYEQYF TGTGCCAGCAGCTTATCCCTCTACGAGCAGTACTTC
TRBJ1-1 TRBV14 - - CASSQHGNTEAFF TGTGCCAGCAGCCAACACGGGAACACTGAAGCTTTCTTT
TRBJ2-2 TRBV6-5 - TRBD2 CASNAAGGTGELFF TGTGCCAGCAACGCGGCGGGAGGCACCGGGGAGCTGTTTTTT
TRBJ1-3 TRBV6-6 once - CASVPSSGNTIYF TGTGCCAGCGTCCCGAGCTCTGGAAACACCATATATTTT
TRBJ2-7 TRBV5-1 - - CASSLGSFNEQYF TGCGCCAGCAGCTTGGGGAGTTTCAACGAGCAGTACTTC
TRBJ2-3 TRBV28 - TRBD2 CASSPWAAGDSTDTQYF TGTGCCAGCAGTCCATGGGCAGCGGGGGACAGCACAGATACGCAGTATTTT
TRBJ1-5 TRBV11-2 - - CASSLGGSFNQPQHF TGTGCCAGCAGCTTAGGAGGGAGCTTTAATCAGCCCCAGCATTTT
TRBJ2-2 TRBV6-6 - TRBD1 CASRERTGKNTGELFF TGTGCCAGCAGGGAACGGACAGGGAAGAACACCGGGGAGCTGTTTTTT
TRBJ2-7 TRBV29-1 - - CSVGYGVEQYF TGCAGCGTTGGATACGGTGTCGAGCAGTACTTC
TRBJ2-1 TRBV19 - TRBD2 CASSIGPAGYNEQFF TGTGCCAGTAGTATAGGCCCAGCGGGGTACAATGAGCAGTTCTTC
TRBJ1-5 TRBV6-1 - - CASSETYSNQPQHF TGTGCCAGCAGTGAGACATATAGCAATCAGCCCCAGCATTTT
TRBJ2-1 TRBV6-1 - TRBD2 CASSGVAGGYNEQFF TGTGCCAGCAGTGGGGTAGCGGGAGGGTACAATGAGCAGTTCTTC
TRBJ2-7 TRBV7-8 - - CASSLTGLNEQYF TGTGCCAGCAGCTTAACAGGGCTCAACGAGCAGTACTTC
TRBJ2-4 TRBV19 - TRBD1 CASSKSGTGFEDIQYF TGTGCCAGTAGTAAATCCGGGACAGGGTTTGAGGACATTCAGTACTTC
TRBJ2-3 TRBV4-2 - TRBD1 CASSPQGTGVTDTQYF TGTGCCAGCAGCCCACAGGGGACAGGGGTCACAGATACGCAGTATTTT
TRBJ2-5 TRBV6-5 - TRBD2 CASRTGLAGETQYF TGTGCCAGCAGGACGGGACTAGCGGGAGAGACCCAGTACTTC
TRBJ1-5 TRBV7-9 - TRBD1 CASSSLGVTGTGVDPPQHF TGTGCCAGCAGCTCCTTAGGAGTTACCGGGACAGGGGTAGATCCGCCCCAGCATTTT
TRBJ2-7 TRBV4-1 - TRBD2 CASSQVTSGSYEQYF TGCGCCAGCAGCCAGGTGACTAGCGGATCCTACGAGCAGTACTTC
TRBJ1-1 TRBV18 - TRBD1 CASSRDSVEAFF TGTGCCAGCTCACGGGACAGTGTTGAAGCTTTCTTT
TRBJ2-1 TRBV15 - TRBD2 CATDLAGGSNEQFF TGTGCCACAGATCTAGCGGGAGGAAGTAATGAGCAGTTCTTC
TRBJ2-7 TRBV9 once - CASSVGTPLSSYEQYF TGTGCCAGCAGCGTAGGGACACCTTTAAGCTCCTACGAGCAGTACTTC
TRBJ2-5 TRBV28 once TRBD1 CASRGTGSETQYF TGTGCCAGCAGGGGGACAGGGTCAGAGACCCAGTACTTC
TRBJ1-1 TRBV20-1 once - CSARPGTEAFF TGCAGTGCACGCCCGGGCACTGAAGCTTTCTTT
TRBJ2-1 TRBV28 - - CASRGGLSSYNEQFF TGTGCCAGCAGGGGGGGGCTGAGCTCCTACAATGAGCAGTTCTTC
TRBJ2-7 TRBV9 - TRBD2 CASSVDGAGVGEQYF TGTGCCAGCAGCGTAGATGGAGCGGGAGTAGGGGAGCAGTACTTC
TRBJ2-7 TRBV4-1 - - CASSQLGELYEQYF TGCGCCAGCAGCCAACTGGGAGAGCTCTACGAGCAGTACTTC
TRBJ2-7 TRBV7-6 - - CASSLASGSGYEQYF TGTGCCAGCAGCTTAGCGTCGGGATCGGGCTACGAGCAGTACTTC
TRBJ2-6 TRBV15 once - CATRDSSGANVLTF TGTGCCACCAGGGACAGTTCTGGGGCCAACGTCCTGACTTTC
TRBJ2-5 TRBV7-6 - TRBD2 CASSLPGLAGGSETQYF TGTGCCAGCAGCTTACCGGGACTAGCGGGAGGATCAGAGACCCAGTACTTC
TRBJ1-5 TRBV18 - - CASSPPGSGGQPQHF TGTGCCAGCTCACCACCGGGAAGCGGGGGTCAGCCCCAGCATTTT
TRBJ2-5 TRBV5-6 - TRBD2 CASSLMGGMETQYF TGTGCCAGCAGCTTGATGGGGGGGATGGAGACCCAGTACTTC
TRBJ2-7 TRBV6-5 - TRBD2 CASSPGLAGVGEQYF TGTGCCAGCAGTCCCGGACTAGCGGGAGTGGGGGAGCAGTACTTC
TRBJ2-7 TRBV19 - - CASSTGYYEQYF TGTGCCAGTAGTACCGGTTACTACGAGCAGTACTTC
TRBJ1-1 TRBV7-9 - - CASQGRKMNTEAFF TGTGCCAGCCAGGGGCGCAAAATGAACACTGAAGCTTTCTTT
TRBJ2-1 TRBV6-1 - TRBD2 CASSESQREKNEQFF TGTGCCAGCAGTGAGTCGCAGCGGGAGAAGAATGAGCAGTTCTTC
TRBJ2-3 TRBV10-3 - - CAIKTGVSTDTQYF TGTGCCATCAAAACGGGAGTGAGCACAGATACGCAGTATTTT
TRBJ2-7 TRBV4-1 - - CASSQARGGSEQYF TGCGCCAGCAGCCAAGCCCGGGGAGGTTCGGAGCAGTACTTC